This T cell receptor (beta chain) was recorded in a study of cytomegalovirus exposure and HLA in healthy donors. Study at large: Among the 300 to 500 genotyped donors, just over 80% were placed in the Caucasian-associated ancestry cluster.

This clone came up a few times. Its cognate antigen is unknown. At the DNA level, this CDR3 is encoded by other sequences in the same sample as well. The V end lost 5 bases, the J end lost 4 bases, and 10 bases lay between the germline ends. Germline CDR1 reads SGHRS; CDR2 reads YFSETQ. This CDR3 has 12 residues. Study-level findings and limits: It was reported that the classifier diagnosed cytomegalovirus status with high specificity and sensitivity in both the original and validation cohorts.

The PCR used 60 Vbeta and 13 Jbeta primers. The table came from immunoSEQ multiplex PCR; TCRdb's copy has only in-frame clones and leaves some out. Of approximately 210,000 clones detected, roughly 80% appear once; the ten largest clones hold about 0.36%. The chain has TRBV5-1 and TRBJ2-7; D unclear. This receptor was identified in a male donor in good health and CMV-seropositive. The sample was PBMCs. The CDR3 region has the DNA TGCGCCAGCAGTTCCCCCTCTTACGAGCAGTACTTC. This sequence encodes CASSSPSYEQYF.